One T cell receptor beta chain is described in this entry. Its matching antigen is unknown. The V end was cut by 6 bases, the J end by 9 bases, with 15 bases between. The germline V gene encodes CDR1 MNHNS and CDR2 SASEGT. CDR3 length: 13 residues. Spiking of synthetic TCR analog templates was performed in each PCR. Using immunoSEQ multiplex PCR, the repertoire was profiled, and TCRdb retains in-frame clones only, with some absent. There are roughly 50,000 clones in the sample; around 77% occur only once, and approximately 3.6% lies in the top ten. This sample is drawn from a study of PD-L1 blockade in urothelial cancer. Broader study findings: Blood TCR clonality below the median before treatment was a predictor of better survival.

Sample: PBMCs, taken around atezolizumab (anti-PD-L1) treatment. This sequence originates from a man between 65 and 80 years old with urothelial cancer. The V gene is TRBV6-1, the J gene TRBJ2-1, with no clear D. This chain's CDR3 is CASSLDSFSEQFF. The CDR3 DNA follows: TGTGCCAGCAGCCTTGACTCCTTCAGTGAGCAGTTCTTC.